This T cell receptor beta chain was retrieved from a study of blood T cell repertoires in COVID-19. Study background: The study drew acute and convalescent COVID-19 samples from the United States, Italy and Spain. Sample material is recorded as cDNA or gDNA derived from T cells, B-cell-depleted T cells, or PBMCs.

Study processing details: Quantification of nucleated cells was approximated via reference gene primer amplification. This table comes from immunoSEQ multiplex PCR, and its TCRdb copy is limited to in-frame clones, with some not included. V and J calls and clone size are copied from that table; D and trimming were computed from the DNA. The sample lists about 200,000 clones, 85% occurring once. The receptor was derived from an elderly woman with acute or convalescent COVID-19. Source material: peripheral blood.

The CDR3 region has the DNA TGTGCCAGCAGCTCCGACTCGGGGGGGAGGGGGCAGTTCTTC. This translates into CASSSDSGGRGQFF. This chain connects TRBV7-8 to TRBJ2-1, with 8 bases identical to TRBD2. V lost 4 bases and J lost 12; bases outside the gene matches: 11. This CDR3 spans 14 amino acids. CDR1 and CDR2 from the germline V gene are SGHVS and FQNEAQ. Full variable domain (outside the CDR3, taken from reference TRBV7-8 and TRBJ2-1): GAGVSQSPRYKVAKRGQDVALRCDPISGHVSLFWYQQALGQGPEFLTYFQNEAQLDKSGLPSDRFFAERPEGSVSTLKIQRTQQEDSAVYLCASSSDSGGRGQFFGPGTRLTVL.